The entry below describes one TCR beta chain. What it binds is unknown. PCR employed 60 Vbeta and 13 Jbeta primers. In the original analysis: A follow-up analysis tallied about 80 million unique TCR beta chains, roughly 10 million shared. Sequencing used immunoSEQ multiplex PCR; TCRdb keeps in-frame clones, though not all of them. That table supplies the V and J calls and clone size; D and trimming were determined from the DNA. The sample comprises 85,000 to 100,000 clones, about four fifths of which are singletons, and about 3.1% rests with the top ten. This entry comes from a study of cytomegalovirus exposure and HLA in healthy donors. Study observations and caveats: Reported performance of the classifier showed diagnosis of cytomegalovirus status with high specificity and sensitivity. In a later analysis, a genetic analysis reported fewer productive-TCR N-insertions in an Asian-associated ancestry cluster than the cohort average.

V shed 4 bases, J shed 7 bases, and the junction held 6 bases outside the gene matches. This CDR3 spans 15 amino acids. Germline assignment: CDR1 SGHNT and CDR2 YYREEE (reference sequence). Material for sequencing was PBMCs. The receptor was isolated from a male donor in good health and CMV-seropositive. The chain is built from TRBV5-4 and TRBJ1-6, with TRBD1 identical over 9 bases. The CDR3, as DNA: TGTGCCAGCAGCCCCTGGACAGGGGAAAATTCACCCCTCCACTTT. It is translated as CASSPWTGENSPLHF.